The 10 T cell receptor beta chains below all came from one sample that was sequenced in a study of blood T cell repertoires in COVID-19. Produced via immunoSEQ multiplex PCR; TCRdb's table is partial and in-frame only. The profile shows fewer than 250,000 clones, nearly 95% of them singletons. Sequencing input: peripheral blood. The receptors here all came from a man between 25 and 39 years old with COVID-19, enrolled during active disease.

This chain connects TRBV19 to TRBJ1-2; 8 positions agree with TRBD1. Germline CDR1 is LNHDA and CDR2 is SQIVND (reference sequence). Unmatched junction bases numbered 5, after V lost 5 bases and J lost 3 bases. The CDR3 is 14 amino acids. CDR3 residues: CASSQTGVDYGYTF. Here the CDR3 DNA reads TGTGCCAGTAGTCAGACAGGGGTGGACTATGGCTACACCTTC.

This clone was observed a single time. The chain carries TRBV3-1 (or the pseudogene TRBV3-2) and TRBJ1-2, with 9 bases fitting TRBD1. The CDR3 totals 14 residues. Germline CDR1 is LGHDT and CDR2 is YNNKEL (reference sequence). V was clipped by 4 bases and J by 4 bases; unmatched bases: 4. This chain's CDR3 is CASSLDRGAYGYTF. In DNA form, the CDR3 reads TGTGCCAGCAGCCTAGACAGGGGGGCCTATGGCTACACCTTC.

DNA of the CDR3: TGCGCCAGCAGCCCTTCCGGGGGTTCCTACAATGAGCAGTTCTTC. Translating it yields CASSPSGGSYNEQFF. This chain joins TRBV10-1 and TRBJ2-1; D is perhaps TRBD2 (6 bases). The V gene's germline CDR1 is WNHNN and CDR2 SYGVQD (reference sequence). V was pared by 6 bases and J by 1 base, with 13 bases between. The CDR3 is 15 residues long.

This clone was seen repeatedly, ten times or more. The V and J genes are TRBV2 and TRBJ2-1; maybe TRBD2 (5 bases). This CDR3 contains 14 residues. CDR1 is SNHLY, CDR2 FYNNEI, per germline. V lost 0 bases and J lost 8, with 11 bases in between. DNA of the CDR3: TGTGCCAGCAGTGAAGCAAGGCTAGCCGATGAGCAGTTCTTC. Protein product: CASSEARLADEQFF. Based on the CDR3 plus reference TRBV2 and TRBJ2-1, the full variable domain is EPEVTQTPSHQVTQMGQEVILRCVPISNHLYFYWYRQILGQKVEFLVSFYNNEISEKSEIFDDQFSVERPDGSNFTLKIRSTKLEDSAMYFCASSEARLADEQFFGPGTRLTVL.

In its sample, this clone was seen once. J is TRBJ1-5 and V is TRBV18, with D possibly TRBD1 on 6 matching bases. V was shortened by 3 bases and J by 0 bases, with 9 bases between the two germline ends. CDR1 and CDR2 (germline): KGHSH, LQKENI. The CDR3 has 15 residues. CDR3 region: CASSPGGASNQPQHF. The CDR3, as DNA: TGTGCCAGCTCACCGGGGGGGGCTAGCAATCAGCCCCAGCATTTT.

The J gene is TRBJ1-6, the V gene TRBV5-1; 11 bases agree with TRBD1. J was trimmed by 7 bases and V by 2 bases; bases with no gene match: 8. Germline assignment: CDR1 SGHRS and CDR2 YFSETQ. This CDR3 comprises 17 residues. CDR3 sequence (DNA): TGCGCCAGCAGCTTAGGAGGGACAGGGGGAGGGAATTCACCCCTCCACTTT. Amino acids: CASSLGGTGGGNSPLHF. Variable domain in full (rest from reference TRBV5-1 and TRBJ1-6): KAGVTQTPRYLIKTRGQQVTLSCSPISGHRSVSWYQQTPGQGLQFLFEYFSETQRNKGNFPGRFSGRQFSNSRSEMNVSTLELGDSALYLCASSLGGTGGGNSPLHFGNGTRLTVT.

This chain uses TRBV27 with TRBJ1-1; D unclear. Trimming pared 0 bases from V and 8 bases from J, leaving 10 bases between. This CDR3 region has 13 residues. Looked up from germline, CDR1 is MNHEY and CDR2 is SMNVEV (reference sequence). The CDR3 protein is CASSLSIAREAFF. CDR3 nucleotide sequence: TGTGCCAGCAGTTTATCGATTGCTAGAGAAGCTTTCTTT.

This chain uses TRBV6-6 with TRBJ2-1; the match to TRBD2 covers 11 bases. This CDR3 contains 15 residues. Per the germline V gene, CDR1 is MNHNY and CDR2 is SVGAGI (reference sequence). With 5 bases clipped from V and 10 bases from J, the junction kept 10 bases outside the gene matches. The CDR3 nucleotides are TGTGCCAGCAGTCCTCTGGGACTAGCGGAGAGGGAGCAGTTCTTC. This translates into CASSPLGLAEREQFF.

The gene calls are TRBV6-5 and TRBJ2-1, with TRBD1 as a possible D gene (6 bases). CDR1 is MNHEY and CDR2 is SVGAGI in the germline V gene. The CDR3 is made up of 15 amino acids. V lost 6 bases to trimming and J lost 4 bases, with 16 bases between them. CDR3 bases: TGTGCCAGCAGGTCTTTTGAGGGGGAGTACAATGAGCAGTTCTTC. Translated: CASRSFEGEYNEQFF.

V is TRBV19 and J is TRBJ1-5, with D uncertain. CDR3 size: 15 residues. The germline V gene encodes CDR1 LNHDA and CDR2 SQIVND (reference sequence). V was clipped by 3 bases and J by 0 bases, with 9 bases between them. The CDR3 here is CASSISGNSNQPQHF. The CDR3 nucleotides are TGTGCCAGTAGTATTTCGGGGAATAGCAATCAGCCCCAGCATTTT.